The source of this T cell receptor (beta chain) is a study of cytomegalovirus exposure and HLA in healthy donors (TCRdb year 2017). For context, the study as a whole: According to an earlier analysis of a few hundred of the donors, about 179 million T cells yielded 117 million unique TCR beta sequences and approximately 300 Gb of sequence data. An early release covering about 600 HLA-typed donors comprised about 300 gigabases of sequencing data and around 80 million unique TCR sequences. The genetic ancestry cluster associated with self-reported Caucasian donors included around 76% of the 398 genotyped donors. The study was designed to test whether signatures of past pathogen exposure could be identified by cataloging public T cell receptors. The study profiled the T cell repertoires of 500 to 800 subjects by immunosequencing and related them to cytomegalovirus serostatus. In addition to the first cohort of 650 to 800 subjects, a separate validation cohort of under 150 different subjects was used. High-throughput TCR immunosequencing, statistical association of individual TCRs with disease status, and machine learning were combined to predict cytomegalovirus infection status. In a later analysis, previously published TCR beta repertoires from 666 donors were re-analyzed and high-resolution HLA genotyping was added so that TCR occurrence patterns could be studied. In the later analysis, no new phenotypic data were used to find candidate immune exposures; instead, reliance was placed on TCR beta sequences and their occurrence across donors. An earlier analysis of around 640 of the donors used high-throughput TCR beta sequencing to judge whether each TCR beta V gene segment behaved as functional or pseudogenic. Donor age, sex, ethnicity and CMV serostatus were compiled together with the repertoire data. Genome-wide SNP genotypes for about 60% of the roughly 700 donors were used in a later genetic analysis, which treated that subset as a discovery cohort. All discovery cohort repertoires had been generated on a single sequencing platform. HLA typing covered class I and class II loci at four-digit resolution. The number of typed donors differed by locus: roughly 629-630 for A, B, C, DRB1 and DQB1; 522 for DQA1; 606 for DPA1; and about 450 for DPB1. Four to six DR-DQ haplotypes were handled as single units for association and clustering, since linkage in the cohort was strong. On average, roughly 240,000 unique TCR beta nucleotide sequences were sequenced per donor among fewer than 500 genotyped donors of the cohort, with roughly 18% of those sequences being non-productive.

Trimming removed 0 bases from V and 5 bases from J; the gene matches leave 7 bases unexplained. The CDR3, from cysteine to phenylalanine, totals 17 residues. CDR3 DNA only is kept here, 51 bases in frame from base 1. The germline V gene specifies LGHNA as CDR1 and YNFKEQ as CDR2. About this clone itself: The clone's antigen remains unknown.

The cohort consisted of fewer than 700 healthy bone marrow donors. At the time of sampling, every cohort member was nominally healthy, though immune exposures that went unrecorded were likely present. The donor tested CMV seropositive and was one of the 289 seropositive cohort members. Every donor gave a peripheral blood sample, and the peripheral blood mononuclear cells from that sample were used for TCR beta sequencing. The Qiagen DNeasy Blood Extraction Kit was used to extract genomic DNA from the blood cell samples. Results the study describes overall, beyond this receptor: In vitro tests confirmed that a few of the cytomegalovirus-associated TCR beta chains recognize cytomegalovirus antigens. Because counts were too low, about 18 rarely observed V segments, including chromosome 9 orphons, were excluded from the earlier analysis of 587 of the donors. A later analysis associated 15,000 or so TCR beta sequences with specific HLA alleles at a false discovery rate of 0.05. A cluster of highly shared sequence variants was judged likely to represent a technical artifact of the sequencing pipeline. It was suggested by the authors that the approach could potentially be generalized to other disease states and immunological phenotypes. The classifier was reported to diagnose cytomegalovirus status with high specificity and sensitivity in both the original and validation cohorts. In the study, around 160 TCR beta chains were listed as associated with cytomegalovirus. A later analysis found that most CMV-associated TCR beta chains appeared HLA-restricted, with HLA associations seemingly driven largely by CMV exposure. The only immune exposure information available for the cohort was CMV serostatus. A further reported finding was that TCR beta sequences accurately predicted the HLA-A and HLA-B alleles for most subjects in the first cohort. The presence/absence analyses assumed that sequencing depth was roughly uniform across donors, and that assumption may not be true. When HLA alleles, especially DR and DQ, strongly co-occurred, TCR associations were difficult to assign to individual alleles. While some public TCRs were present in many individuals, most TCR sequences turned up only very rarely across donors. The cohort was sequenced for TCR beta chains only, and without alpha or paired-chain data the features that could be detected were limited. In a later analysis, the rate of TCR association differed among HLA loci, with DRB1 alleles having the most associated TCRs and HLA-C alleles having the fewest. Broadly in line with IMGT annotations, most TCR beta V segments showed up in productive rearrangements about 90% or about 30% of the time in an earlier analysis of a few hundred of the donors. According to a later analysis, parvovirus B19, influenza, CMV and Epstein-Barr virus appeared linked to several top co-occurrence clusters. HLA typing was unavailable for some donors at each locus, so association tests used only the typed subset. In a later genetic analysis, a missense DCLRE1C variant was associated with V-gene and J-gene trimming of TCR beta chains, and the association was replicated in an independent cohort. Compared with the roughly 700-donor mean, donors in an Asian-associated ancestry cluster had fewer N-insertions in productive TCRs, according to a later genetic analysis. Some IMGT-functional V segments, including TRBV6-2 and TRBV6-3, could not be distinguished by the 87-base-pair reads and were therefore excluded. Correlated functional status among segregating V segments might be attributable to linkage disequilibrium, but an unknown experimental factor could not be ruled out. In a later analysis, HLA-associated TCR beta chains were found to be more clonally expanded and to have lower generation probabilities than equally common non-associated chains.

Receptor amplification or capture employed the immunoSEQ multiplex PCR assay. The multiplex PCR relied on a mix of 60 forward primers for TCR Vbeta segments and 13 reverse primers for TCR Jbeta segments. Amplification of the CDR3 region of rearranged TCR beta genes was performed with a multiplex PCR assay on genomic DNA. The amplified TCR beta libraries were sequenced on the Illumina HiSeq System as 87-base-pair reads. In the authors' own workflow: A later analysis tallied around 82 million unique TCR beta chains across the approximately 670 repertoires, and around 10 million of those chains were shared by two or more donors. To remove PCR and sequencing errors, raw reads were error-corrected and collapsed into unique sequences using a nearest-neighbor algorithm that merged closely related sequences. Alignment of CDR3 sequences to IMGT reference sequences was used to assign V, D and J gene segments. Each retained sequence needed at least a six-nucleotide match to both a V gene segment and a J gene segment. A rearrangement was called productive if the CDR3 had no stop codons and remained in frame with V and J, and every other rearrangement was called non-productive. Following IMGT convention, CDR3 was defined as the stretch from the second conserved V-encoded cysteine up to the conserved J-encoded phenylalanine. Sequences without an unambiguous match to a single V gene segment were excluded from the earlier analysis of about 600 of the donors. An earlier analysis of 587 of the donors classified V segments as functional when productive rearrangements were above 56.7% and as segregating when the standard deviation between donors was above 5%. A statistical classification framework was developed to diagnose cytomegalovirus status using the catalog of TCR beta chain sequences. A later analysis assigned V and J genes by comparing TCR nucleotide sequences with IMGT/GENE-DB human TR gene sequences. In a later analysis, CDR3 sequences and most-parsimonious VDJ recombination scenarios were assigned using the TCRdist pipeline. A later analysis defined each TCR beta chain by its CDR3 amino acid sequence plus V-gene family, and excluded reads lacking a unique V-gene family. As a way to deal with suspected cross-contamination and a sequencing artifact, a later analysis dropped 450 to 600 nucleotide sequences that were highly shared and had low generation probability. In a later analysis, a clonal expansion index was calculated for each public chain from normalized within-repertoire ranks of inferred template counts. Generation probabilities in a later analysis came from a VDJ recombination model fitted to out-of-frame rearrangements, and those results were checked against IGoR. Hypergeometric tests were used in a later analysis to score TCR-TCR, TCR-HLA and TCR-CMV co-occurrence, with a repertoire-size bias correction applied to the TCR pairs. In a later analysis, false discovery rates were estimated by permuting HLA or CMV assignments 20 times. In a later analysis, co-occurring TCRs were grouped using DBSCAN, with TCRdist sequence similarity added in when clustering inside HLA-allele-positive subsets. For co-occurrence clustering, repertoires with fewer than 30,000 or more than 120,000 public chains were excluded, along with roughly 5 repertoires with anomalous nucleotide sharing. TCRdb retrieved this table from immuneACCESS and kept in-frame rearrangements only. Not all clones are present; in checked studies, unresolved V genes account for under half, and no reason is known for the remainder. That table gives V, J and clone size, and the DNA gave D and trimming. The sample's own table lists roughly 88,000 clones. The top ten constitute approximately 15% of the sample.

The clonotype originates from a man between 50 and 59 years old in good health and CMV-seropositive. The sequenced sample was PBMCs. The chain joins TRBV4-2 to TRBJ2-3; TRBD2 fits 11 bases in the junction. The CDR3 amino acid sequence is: CASSQDLLAGGGDTQYF. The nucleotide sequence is TGTGCCAGCAGCCAAGATTTGCTAGCGGGAGGTGGAGATACGCAGTATTTT.